This T cell receptor beta chain was retrieved from a study of CD8 T cells in ankylosing spondylitis. The study's findings and limits: Blood of patients with ankylosing spondylitis appeared to be characterized by a TCR beta motif of several highly homologous variants.

Concerning this clonotype itself: The antigen is undetermined.

Each CDR3 protein gets one entry after TCRdb re-called the 5' RACE reads with MiXCR. The top ten clones hold under 55% of a sample with around 220,000 distinct CDR3 sequences, approximately 20% of them seen once. Germline values: CDR1 DFQATT, CDR2 SNEGSKA (reference sequence). The CDR3 is 14 amino acids. The V gene lost 0 bases and the J gene lost 5 bases, with 14 bases spanning the gap. The sequencing sample was made of blood, either unsorted or a sorted T cell fraction (not recorded which). This TCR was recovered from a male donor with ankylosing spondylitis. The V and J genes are TRBV20-1 and TRBJ2-7; D is undetermined. CDR3 coding DNA: TGCAGTGCTAGAGACCTCCTCGGTGGGAACGAGCAGTACTTC. Encoded protein: CSARDLLGGNEQYF.